This T cell receptor beta chain was recorded in a study of CD8+ T cells in alopecia areata. This clone was counted only a few times. The target antigen is unknown. Described treatment: oral pan-JAK inhibitor, 5-10 mg twice daily. Trimming removed 3 bases at V and 2 bases at J, with 18 bases between. The CDR3 runs to 17 residues. Per the germline V gene, CDR1 is KGHSH and CDR2 is LQKENI. RNA, once extracted, was reverse transcribed into cDNA for use as the sequencing template. Generated by immunoSEQ multiplex PCR, the TCRdb table keeps only in-frame clones and is missing some. This repertoire shows about 97,000 clones, 60% found once; its top ten account for roughly 17%. Overall study findings and caveats: Patients displayed less clarity in TCR sharing than mice, a finding possibly related to HLA.

The chain is built from TRBV18 and TRBJ2-3, with a possible D match to TRBD1 (5 bases). This receptor was identified in a human donor with alopecia areata. The sample was CD8+ T cells sorted from blood, taken between weeks 55 and 70, from a patient treated with tofacitinib. CDR3 DNA: TGTGCCAGCTCACCGCAAGGGCCCGACAGAACCACAGATACGCAGTATTTT. It codes for CASSPQGPDRTTDTQYF.